One and the same sample provided the 25 T cell receptor beta chains below, sequenced in a study of identical twins (dated by TCRdb to about 2016). Receptor amplification or capture employed 5' RACE. These reads were obtained on an Illumina HiSeq 2000. TCRdb reran the public reads through fastp at Q25 and MiXCR, keeping productive beta chains. Every entry covers one CDR3 protein and lists the most common genes and DNA from its rows. Present in this sample are under 900,000 distinct CDR3 sequences, over 9% of which were seen just once. The ten largest clones take up 1.5% to 2% of the sample. These same data were also listed under a study on yellow fever vaccine responses in identical twins.

Sequencing was done on a sample of PBMCs. These TCRs come from a woman aged 18-29 years in good health.

This sequence joins TRBV7-9 and TRBJ2-7; the match to TRBD2 covers 13 bases. This CDR3 contains 15 residues. Germline V CDR1 and CDR2: SEHNR, FQNEAQ (reference sequence). Trimming took 3 bases from V and 5 from J; bases not matched to a gene: 4. The CDR3: CASSFGLAGADEQYF. The CDR3 DNA reads as TGTGCCAGCAGCTTCGGACTAGCGGGAGCCGACGAGCAGTACTTC.

J is TRBJ2-7 and V is TRBV5-1, with 8 bases aligning to TRBD2. Germline V gene sequence: CDR1 SGHRS, CDR2 YFSETQ. The CDR3 contains 15 residues. V shed 1 base, J shed 1 base, and the junction held 4 bases outside the gene matches. CDR3 sequence: CASSLSGGESYEQYF. CDR3 sequence (DNA): TGCGCCAGCAGCTTGTCCGGGGGGGAATCCTACGAGCAGTACTTC.

This clonotype was counted a few times. The chain couples TRBV11-3 to TRBJ2-1, with no clear D. Germline V gene data show CDR1 as SGHNT and CDR2 as YENEEA. CDR3 length equals 15 residues. V was pared by 0 bases and J by 4 bases, with 10 bases between. The CDR3 spells CASSLDLSPYNEQFF. The CDR3 DNA reads as TGTGCCAGCAGCTTAGATCTGAGTCCGTACAATGAGCAGTTCTTC. The variable domain in full, completed from reference TRBV11-3 and TRBJ2-1, reads EAGVVQSPRYKIIEKKQPVAFWCNPISGHNTLYWYLQNLGQGPELLIRYENEEAVDDSQLPKDRFSAERLKGVDSTLKIQPAELGDSAVYLCASSLDLSPYNEQFFGPGTRLTVL.

The chain has TRBV6-1 and TRBJ2-5; no definite D call. V lost 6 bases to trimming and J lost 1 base, with 12 bases between them. Germline loops: CDR1 MNHNS, CDR2 SASEGT. The CDR3 is made up of 14 amino acids. The CDR3 region has the DNA TGTGCCAGCAGCACCCCAATTGCCCAAGAGACCCAGTACTTC. Translation gives CASSTPIAQETQYF.

This chain connects TRBV2 to TRBJ1-3; no clear D gene. The CDR3 totals 14 residues. V lost 4 bases to trimming and J lost 2 bases, with 9 bases between them. Germline CDR1 and CDR2: SNHLY and FYNNEI. The CDR3 sequence: CASSGTTTGNTIYF. CDR3 DNA sequence: TGTGCCAGCAGTGGGACGACCACTGGAAACACCATATATTTT.

This clonotype was seen many times. The chain uses TRBV27 and TRBJ2-3; 10 bases align to TRBD2. The V and J ends lost 0 bases and 5 bases, in that order; junction bases with no gene match: 2. Germline lookup yields CDR1 MNHEY and CDR2 SMNVEV (reference sequence). CDR3 length: 15 residues. Written as DNA, the CDR3 is TGTGCCAGCAGTTTATCTAGCGGGGGGCGAGATACGCAGTATTTT. Its translation: CASSLSSGGRDTQYF.

In its sample, this clonotype was seen a few times. The CDR3 reads CASSVRDHFTGELFF. CDR3 coding DNA: TGTGCCAGCAGCGTCCGGGACCACTTCACCGGGGAGCTGTTTTTT. The chain joins TRBV11-2 to TRBJ2-2, with D perhaps TRBD1 or TRBD2 (5 bases each). Trimming removed 5 bases from V and 4 bases from J, with 14 bases in between. The CDR3 length is 15 residues. Germline CDR1 SGHAT, CDR2 FQNNGV.

In this sample, this clonotype turned up a few times. J is TRBJ2-5 and V is TRBV27, with 10 bases that match TRBD1. With V trimmed by 0 bases and J by 0 bases, 1 base remained unmatched. The CDR3 is 16 amino acids. Per the germline V gene, CDR1 is MNHEY and CDR2 is SMNVEV (reference sequence). In nucleotides, the CDR3 is TGTGCCAGCAGTTTATCGGGACAGGGGTACCAAGAGACCCAGTACTTC. This sequence encodes CASSLSGQGYQETQYF.

This clonotype was recorded many times. CDR3 amino acids: CASSESLITPKEYGYTF. For the CDR3, the DNA is TGTGCCAGCAGTGAATCCCTTATAACCCCCAAGGAGTATGGCTACACCTTC. The chain employs TRBV25-1 and TRBJ1-2; D is ambiguous. The germline V and J ends were trimmed by 1 base and 5 bases, with 20 bases remaining between them. The length of the CDR3 is 17 residues. Germline V gene lookup returns CDR1 MGHDK and CDR2 SYGVNS.

The chain combines TRBV2 with TRBJ2-2; D could derive from TRBD1 or TRBD2 (5 bases each). Per the germline V gene, CDR1 is SNHLY and CDR2 is FYNNEI. Trimming took off 6 bases at V and 8 bases at J, with 13 bases between the two ends. The CDR3 extends over 13 amino acids. CDR3 sequence reads: CASRGERGGELFF. CDR3 sequence (DNA): TGTGCCAGCAGGGGGGAACGTGGAGGGGAGCTGTTTTTT.

This clonotype was counted ten times or more. This rearrangement joins TRBV10-1 to TRBJ2-2; 7 bases are a match to TRBD1. CDR3 length: 14 residues. Germline lookup yields CDR1 WNHNN and CDR2 SYGVQD (reference sequence). V was pared by 6 bases and J by 4 bases, with 5 bases of the junction left unmatched. The CDR3 loop is CASRETGITGELFF. CDR3 coding DNA: TGCGCCAGCAGGGAGACAGGGATCACCGGGGAGCTGTTTTTT.

The sample holds a few counts of this clonotype. The rearrangement joins TRBV20-1 to TRBJ2-3, with D uncertain. CDR3 length: 13 residues. Germline values: CDR1 DFQATT, CDR2 SNEGSKA (reference sequence). Trimming took off 4 bases at V and 5 bases at J, with 13 bases between the two ends. This CDR3 reads CSATKEPRDTQYF. The CDR3 DNA follows: TGCAGTGCTACCAAAGAGCCTAGAGATACGCAGTATTTT.

This clonotype was counted only a few times. The rearrangement links TRBV7-9 to TRBJ2-3; 8 positions match TRBD1. The CDR3 sequence is 15 residues long. With 5 bases clipped from V and 2 bases from J, the junction kept 6 bases outside the gene matches. The germline V gene encodes CDR1 SEHNR and CDR2 FQNEAQ (reference sequence). The CDR3 region is CASSPRTGPTDTQYF. The CDR3 coding sequence is TGTGCCAGCAGCCCGCGGACAGGGCCCACAGATACGCAGTATTTT.

This clonotype was seen ten or more times. The chain recombines TRBV28 with TRBJ2-4; D possibly corresponds to TRBD2 (6 bases). CDR3 size: 18 residues. Germline CDR1 and CDR2: MDHEN and SYDVKM. V was shortened by 1 base and J by 2 bases, with 18 bases between the two germline ends. CDR3 residues: CASSLYPGRGATKNIQYF. CDR3 nucleotides: TGTGCCAGCAGTTTATACCCGGGGCGGGGAGCAACCAAAAACATTCAGTACTTC.

This clonotype was seen repeatedly, ten times or more. V gene TRBV20-1 combines with J gene TRBJ2-1, with TRBD1 as a possible D gene (7 bases). V was trimmed by 5 bases and J by 6 bases, leaving 20 bases between them. The CDR3 has 15 residues. CDR1 is DFQATT, CDR2 SNEGSKA, per germline (reference sequence). CDR3 sequence (DNA): TGCAGTGCTTTTCAACGCCAGGGGGGTGGCAATGAGCAGTTCTTC. This translates into CSAFQRQGGGNEQFF.

This clonotype was observed a handful of times. The V gene is TRBV2, the J gene TRBJ2-7, with D unclear. V lost 10 bases and J lost 3, with 16 bases in between. Germline loops: CDR1 SNHLY, CDR2 FYNNEI. CDR3 length: 13 amino acids. CDR3 in amino acids: CATLLSGVYEQYF. The DNA of the CDR3 is TGTGCCACCCTACTTTCAGGAGTCTACGAGCAGTACTTC.

The V and J genes are TRBV21-1 and TRBJ2-1; the table's D gene call, TRBD1, was not cross checked with the DNA. TRBV21-1 is tagged as a pseudogene. The CDR3 sequence is 17 residues long. The DNA of the CDR3 is TGTGCCAGCAGCAAAGGGTTACAGGGCTTCCCTTACAATGAGCAGTTCTTC. Translating gives CASSKGLQGFPYNEQFF.

This clonotype was counted only a few times. The rearrangement links TRBV7-9 to TRBJ2-7; D gene ambiguous. V dropped 4 bases and J dropped 3 bases, with 10 bases sitting between them. The germline V gene encodes CDR1 SEHNR and CDR2 FQNEAQ (reference sequence). The CDR3 length is 13 residues. The CDR3 DNA reads TGTGCCAGCAGCTACGGCTCGATCTACGAGCAGTACTTC. Translation gives CASSYGSIYEQYF.

V and J are TRBV11-2 and TRBJ2-5, with 8 bases lining up with TRBD2. Germline V gene data show CDR1 as SGHAT and CDR2 as FQNNGV. V lost 5 bases and J lost 3; bases outside the gene matches: 11. This CDR3 comprises 16 residues. The CDR3 DNA follows: TGTGCCAGCAGCCCCCCCCTTAGCGGGACCGAAGAGACCCAGTACTTC. It codes for CASSPPLSGTEETQYF.

The rearrangement links TRBV10-3 to TRBJ1-1; weak D call: TRBD1 (6 bases). The germline V gene encodes CDR1 ENHRY and CDR2 SYGVKD. Deletions cut 4 bases from V and 1 base from J, with 16 bases between. CDR3 length equals 16 residues. The CDR3 protein is CAISGPGTRKNTEAFF. The CDR3 nucleotides are TGTGCCATCAGTGGCCCCGGGACACGGAAGAACACTGAAGCTTTCTTT.

The chain uses TRBV15 and TRBJ1-4; no clear D. The V gene lost 1 base and the J gene lost 8 bases, with 14 bases spanning the gap. The germline V gene has CDR1 LNHNV and CDR2 YYDKDF (reference sequence). The CDR3 contains 15 residues. The CDR3: CATSRVGDILEKLFF. CDR3 in DNA: TGTGCCACCAGCAGAGTTGGGGATATACTAGAAAAACTGTTTTTT.

The chain links TRBV5-1 to TRBJ2-1; unclear D gene. The length of the CDR3 is 14 residues. V was shortened by 4 bases and J by 7 bases, with 15 bases between the two germline ends. CDR1 SGHRS and CDR2 YFSETQ come from the germline V gene. The CDR3 region is CASSLPLTGNEQFF. In DNA, the CDR3 is TGCGCCAGCAGCCTGCCCCTGACTGGTAATGAGCAGTTCTTC. Full variable domain (outside the CDR3, taken from reference TRBV5-1 and TRBJ2-1): KAGVTQTPRYLIKTRGQQVTLSCSPISGHRSVSWYQQTPGQGLQFLFEYFSETQRNKGNFPGRFSGRQFSNSRSEMNVSTLELGDSALYLCASSLPLTGNEQFFGPGTRLTVL.

J is TRBJ2-3 and V is TRBV11-1, with 7 positions matching TRBD1. The CDR3 spans 19 residues. Trimming at V came to 5 bases and at J to 1 base, leaving 18 bases not matched to a gene. Germline CDR1 is SGHAT and CDR2 is FQDESV (reference sequence). The CDR3 protein is CASSGQITGTVIRTDTQYF. As DNA, the CDR3 is TGTGCCAGCAGCGGCCAAATAACAGGGACAGTCATTCGCACAGATACGCAGTATTTT.

In its sample, this clonotype was seen many times. V gene TRBV3-1 combines with J gene TRBJ2-1; 8 bases align to TRBD1. J lost 5 bases, V lost 1 base, and 4 bases had no gene match. CDR1 is LGHDT, CDR2 YNNKEL, per germline (reference sequence). CDR3 size: 15 residues. CDR3 coding DNA: TGTGCCAGCAGCCAAGGGCAGACAGGGGACAATGAGCAGTTCTTC. Protein product: CASSQGQTGDNEQFF.

This chain links TRBV20-1 with TRBJ1-6; no clear D gene. The CDR3 spans 14 residues. CDR1 and CDR2 from the germline V gene are DFQATT and SNEGSKA (reference sequence). Trimming stripped 1 base from V and 5 bases from J, with 9 bases between. The CDR3 nucleotides read TGCAGTGCTAGAGGGACGGCAGATAATTCACCCCTCCACTTT. Protein product: CSARGTADNSPLHF.